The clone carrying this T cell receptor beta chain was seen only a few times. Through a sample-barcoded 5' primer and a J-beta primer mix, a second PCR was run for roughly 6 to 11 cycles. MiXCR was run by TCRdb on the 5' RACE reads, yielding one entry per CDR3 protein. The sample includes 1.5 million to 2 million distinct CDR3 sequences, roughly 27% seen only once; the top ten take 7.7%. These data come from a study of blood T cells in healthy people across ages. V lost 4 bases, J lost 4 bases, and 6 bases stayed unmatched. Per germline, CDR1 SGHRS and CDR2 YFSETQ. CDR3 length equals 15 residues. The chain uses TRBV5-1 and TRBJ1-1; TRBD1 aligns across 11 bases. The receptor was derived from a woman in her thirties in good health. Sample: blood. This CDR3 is CASSPTGTGGTEAFF. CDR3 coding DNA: TGCGCCAGCAGCCCTACCGGGACAGGGGGCACTGAAGCTTTCTTT. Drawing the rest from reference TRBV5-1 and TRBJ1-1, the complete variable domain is KAGVTQTPRYLIKTRGQQVTLSCSPISGHRSVSWYQQTPGQGLQFLFEYFSETQRNKGNFPGRFSGRQFSNSRSEMNVSTLELGDSALYLCASSPTGTGGTEAFFGQGTRLTVV.